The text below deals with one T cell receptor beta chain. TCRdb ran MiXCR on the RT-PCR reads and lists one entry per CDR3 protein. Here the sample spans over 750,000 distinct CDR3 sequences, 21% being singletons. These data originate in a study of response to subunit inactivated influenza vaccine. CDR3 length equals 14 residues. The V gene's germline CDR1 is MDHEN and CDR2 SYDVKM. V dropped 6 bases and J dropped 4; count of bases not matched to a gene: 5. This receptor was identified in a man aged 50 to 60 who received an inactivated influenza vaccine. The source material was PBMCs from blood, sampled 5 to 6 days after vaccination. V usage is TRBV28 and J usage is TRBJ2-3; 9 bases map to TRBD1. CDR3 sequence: CASRMTGGPDTQYF. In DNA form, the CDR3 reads TGTGCCAGCAGGATGACAGGGGGACCAGATACGCAGTATTTT.